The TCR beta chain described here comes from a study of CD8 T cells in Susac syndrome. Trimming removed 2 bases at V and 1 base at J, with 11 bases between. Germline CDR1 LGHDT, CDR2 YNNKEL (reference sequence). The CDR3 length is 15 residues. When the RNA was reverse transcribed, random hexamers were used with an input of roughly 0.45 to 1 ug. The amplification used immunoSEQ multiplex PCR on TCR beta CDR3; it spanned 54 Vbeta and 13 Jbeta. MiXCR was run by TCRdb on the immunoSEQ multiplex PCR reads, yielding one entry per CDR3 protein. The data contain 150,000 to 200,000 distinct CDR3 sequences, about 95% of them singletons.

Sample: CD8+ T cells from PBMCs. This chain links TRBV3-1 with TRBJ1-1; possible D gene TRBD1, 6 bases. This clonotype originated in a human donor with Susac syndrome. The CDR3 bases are TGTGCCAGCAGCCAAAGGAGGACAGAGAACACTGAAGCTTTCTTT. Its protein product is CASSQRRTENTEAFF.